This T cell receptor beta chain derives from a study of T cells after yellow fever vaccination. Turning to the study itself: The fractions with low cell numbers were processed using SMART-Seq v4 Ultra Low Input.

Trimming shortened V by 3 bases and J by 3 bases, and 12 bases separated the two germline ends. CDR1 WSHSY and CDR2 SAAADI come from the germline V gene. The CDR3 contains 14 residues. Each CDR3 protein gets one entry after TCRdb re-called the 5' RACE reads with MiXCR. The sample includes tens of thousands of distinct CDR3 sequences, roughly 7.4% of them seen just once. Findings and limits, study-wide: Most clones from primary vaccination resurfaced after the booster (around 97% CD4, 88% CD8). Abundant clonotypes from the bulk population could get into FACS-sorted repertoires as contaminants. The secondary T-cell response peaked on day 5, not day 15, but was weaker.

This clonotype was detected many times. Its antigen is currently unknown. The material was CD8+ T cells sorted from PBMCs, obtained around 14 days after the first yellow fever vaccination. V is TRBV10-2 and J is TRBJ2-7; weak D call: TRBD1 (6 bases). This clonotype was sampled from a man aged 18 to 30 who received the YFV17D yellow fever vaccine. The CDR3 DNA reads TGCGCCAGCAGTGAAAAACAGGGCTACTACGAGCAGTACTTC. It specifies CASSEKQGYYEQYF.